These T cell receptor beta chains were read from a single sample in a study of multiple sclerosis patients with progressive multifocal leukoencephalopathy. The assay was immunoSEQ multiplex PCR, and TCRdb's table has in-frame clones only and misses some. The data contain more than 25,000 clones, 88% of them singletons. The sample taken for sequencing was PBMCs. The source is a human donor with multiple sclerosis. Both conserved end residues are part of each CDR3. Where a row states a size, it is once, few, many or the class of an expanded clone; other rows omit it.

CDR3 protein: CASSLWASSVGSNQPQHF
CDR3 length: 18
V gene: TRBV28
clone size: .

CDR3 protein: CASSTGQGASEQYF
CDR3 length: 14
V gene: TRBV2
clone size: .

CDR3 protein: CASSKGQGDSYEQYF
CDR3 length: 15
V gene: TRBV5-5
clone size: .

CDR3 protein: CSGSQGVEAFF
CDR3 length: 11
V gene: TRBV29-1
clone size: .

CDR3 protein: CASSPLGTEETQYF
CDR3 length: 14
V gene: TRBV18
clone size: .

CDR3 protein: CAWTLAGAFTDTQYF
CDR3 length: 15
V gene: TRBV30
clone size: .

CDR3 protein: CASSLAGTRWETQYF
CDR3 length: 15
V gene: TRBV7-7
clone size: .

CDR3 protein: CASSISGTGWNEQFF
CDR3 length: 15
V gene: TRBV19
clone size: once

CDR3 protein: CAWSAVNTEAFF
CDR3 length: 12
V gene: TRBV30
clone size: .

CDR3 protein: CASSSGQEQFF
CDR3 length: 11
V gene: TRBV7-8
clone size: .

CDR3 protein: CSSDFSYEQYF
CDR3 length: 11
V gene: TRBV20-1
clone size: once

CDR3 protein: CASSPRQGGHYEQYF
CDR3 length: 15
V gene: TRBV9
clone size: .

CDR3 protein: CASRPTAHSNQPQHF
CDR3 length: 15
V gene: TRBV2
clone size: .

CDR3 protein: CTVGTAYGYTF
CDR3 length: 11
V gene: TRBV29-1
clone size: .

CDR3 protein: CASSQRRGVYNEQFF
CDR3 length: 15
V gene: TRBV7-2
clone size: .

CDR3 protein: CASSDDRGQKDYGYTF
CDR3 length: 16
V gene: TRBV10-2
clone size: .

CDR3 protein: CASSLWDRGFYEQYF
CDR3 length: 15
V gene: TRBV27
clone size: .

CDR3 protein: CASSLNRKQSHYGYTF
CDR3 length: 16
V gene: TRBV27
clone size: .

CDR3 protein: CASSSNRDTEAFF
CDR3 length: 13
V gene: TRBV19
clone size: .

CDR3 protein: CASSVEAAQQETQYF
CDR3 length: 15
V gene: TRBV9
clone size: .

CDR3 protein: CASSWEGTGPLRNYGYTF
CDR3 length: 18
V gene: TRBV7-9
clone size: .

CDR3 protein: CASGQTAYSYEQYF
CDR3 length: 14
V gene: TRBV27
clone size: .

CDR3 protein: CAWNAGTANTGELFF
CDR3 length: 15
V gene: TRBV30
clone size: .

CDR3 protein: CASSLEPGPGNTIYF
CDR3 length: 15
V gene: TRBV7-6
clone size: .

CDR3 protein: CASSPDSNYGYTF
CDR3 length: 13
V gene: TRBV2
clone size: .

CDR3 protein: CASSLGQQFSSGNTIYF
CDR3 length: 17
V gene: TRBV28
clone size: .

CDR3 protein: CASSLGGDYGYTF
CDR3 length: 13
V gene: TRBV6-1
clone size: .

CDR3 protein: CASRGQRFGPQHF
CDR3 length: 13
V gene: TRBV7-9
clone size: .

CDR3 protein: CASSLEGRGQPQHF
CDR3 length: 14
V gene: TRBV5-1
clone size: .

CDR3 protein: CASSALTGSTDTQYF
CDR3 length: 15
V gene: TRBV18
clone size: .

CDR3 protein: CASSQDRRQAKNIQYF
CDR3 length: 16
V gene: TRBV4-3
clone size: .

CDR3 protein: CASMRLAGGPDTQYF
CDR3 length: 15
V gene: TRBV2
clone size: .

CDR3 protein: CASSLREGWTEAFF
CDR3 length: 14
V gene: TRBV5-5
clone size: .

CDR3 protein: CASSPGTGGAATNYGYTF
CDR3 length: 18
V gene: TRBV11-2
clone size: .

CDR3 protein: CASTFNTGELFF
CDR3 length: 12
V gene: TRBV6-5
clone size: few